Shown below are 15 T cell receptor beta chains from a single sample sequenced in a study of radiation and T cells in renal cell carcinoma. As for time point: blood 2 weeks post-SBRT. Documented treatment: 15 Gy SBRT to primary tumor, nephrectomy 4 weeks later. Some clones are missing from TCRdb's copy, which holds only in-frame ones; the method was immunoSEQ multiplex PCR. This table has about 130,000 clones, 88% appearing once. The sample was blood, taken from a patient whose treatment included radiotherapy and nephrectomy. The receptors were gathered from a woman aged 70-85 years with renal cell carcinoma.

This clone was seen a single time. V is TRBV9 and J is TRBJ1-1; 8 bases match TRBD1. There are 14 residues in the CDR3. CDR1 is SGDLS and CDR2 is YYNGEE in the germline V gene. V lost 0 bases, J lost 5 bases, and 3 bases stayed unmatched. The CDR3 spells CASSVAGGWTEAFF. The CDR3, as DNA: TGTGCCAGCAGCGTAGCAGGGGGCTGGACTGAAGCTTTCTTT.

CDR3: CASSIRTSGADETQYF. CDR3 DNA: TGTGCCAGTAGTATCAGGACTAGCGGGGCCGACGAGACCCAGTACTTC. This sequence joins TRBV19 and TRBJ2-5, with 12 bases fitting TRBD2. With V trimmed by 3 bases and J by 5 bases, 7 bases remained unmatched. The CDR3 totals 16 residues. Germline V gene lookup returns CDR1 LNHDA and CDR2 SQIVND (reference sequence).

V is TRBV12-5 and J is TRBJ1-2, with TRBD1 identical over 9 bases. Unmatched junction bases numbered 4, after V lost 0 bases and J lost 2 bases. The germline gives CDR1 LGHNT, CDR2 FRNRAP. This CDR3 spans 16 amino acids. The CDR3 sequence: CASGLVQGTGNYGYTF. As DNA, the CDR3 is TGTGCTAGTGGTTTGGTACAAGGGACAGGGAACTATGGCTACACCTTC. The whole variable domain, filled in from reference TRBV12-5 and TRBJ1-2, reads DARVTQTPRHKVTEMGQEVTMRCQPILGHNTVFWYRQTMMQGLELLAYFRNRAPLDDSGMPKDRFSAEMPDATLATLKIQPSEPRDSAVYFCASGLVQGTGNYGYTFGSGTRLTVV.

The rearrangement joins TRBV5-1 to TRBJ2-7; D perhaps matches TRBD1 (5 bases). Trimming took 0 bases from V and 2 from J, leaving 12 bases between them. In germline, CDR1 is SGHRS, CDR2 YFSETQ. The CDR3 extends over 15 amino acids. CDR3 in amino acids: CASSLEGFWAYEQYF. In DNA, the CDR3 is TGCGCCAGCAGCTTGGAGGGGTTCTGGGCCTACGAGCAGTACTTC.

This chain joins TRBV5-1 and TRBJ2-2; either TRBD1 or TRBD2 may supply D (5 bases each). V dropped 4 bases and J dropped 1 base, with 11 bases sitting between them. The CDR3 totals 15 residues. The V gene's germline CDR1 is SGHRS and CDR2 YFSETQ. The CDR3 loop is CASSPGARNTGELFF. The CDR3 DNA reads TGCGCCAGCAGCCCCGGGGCTCGGAACACCGGGGAGCTGTTTTTT. The full variable domain, in which reference TRBV5-1 and TRBJ2-2 provide the parts outside the CDR3, is KAGVTQTPRYLIKTRGQQVTLSCSPISGHRSVSWYQQTPGQGLQFLFEYFSETQRNKGNFPGRFSGRQFSNSRSEMNVSTLELGDSALYLCASSPGARNTGELFFGEGSRLTVL.

V is TRBV15 and J is TRBJ1-1; D is possibly TRBD1 (5 bases). This CDR3 region has 15 residues. Germline V lookup: CDR1 LNHNV, CDR2 YYDKDF (reference sequence). The V gene lost 0 bases and the J gene lost 7 bases, with 15 bases spanning the gap. In nucleotides, the CDR3 is TGTGCCACCAGCAGAGATCTCGCGGGTGGGGGTGAAGCTTTCTTT. Amino acid sequence: CATSRDLAGGGEAFF.

The sample holds one count of this clone. V usage is TRBV28 and J usage is TRBJ2-3; D might be TRBD2 (6 bases). Germline CDR1 is MDHEN and CDR2 is SYDVKM. The V gene lost 2 bases and the J gene lost 0 bases, with 6 bases spanning the gap. The CDR3 spans 14 residues. Here the CDR3 reads CASSLAGSTDTQYF. The CDR3 region has the DNA TGTGCCAGCAGTTTAGCGGGGAGCACAGATACGCAGTATTTT.

The chain carries TRBV30 and TRBJ2-3, with TRBD2 identical over 10 bases. This CDR3 contains 15 residues. Germline V lookup: CDR1 GTSNPN, CDR2 SVGIG (reference sequence). Germline trimming cut 5 bases from V and 2 bases from J; bases unmatched to any gene: 7. The CDR3 loop reads CAWGAGGTSTDTQYF. In DNA form, the CDR3 reads TGTGCCTGGGGAGCGGGGGGGACTTCCACAGATACGCAGTATTTT.

The chain links TRBV7-2 to TRBJ2-7, with D possibly being TRBD2 (6 bases). The CDR3 is made up of 13 amino acids. Trimming took off 3 bases at V and 3 bases at J, with 9 bases between the two ends. The germline CDR1 and CDR2 sequences are SGHTA and FQGNSA. CDR3: CASSFSGVYEQYF. Here the CDR3 DNA reads TGTGCCAGCAGCTTTAGCGGTGTCTACGAGCAGTACTTC.

Here the CDR3 DNA reads TGTGCCAGCAGTGGGACAGGGCAGCGGTTCTACGAGCAGTACTTC. Its protein product is CASSGTGQRFYEQYF. The gene calls are TRBV6-1 and TRBJ2-7; 8 nucleotides match TRBD1. The CDR3 is made up of 15 amino acids. The V and J ends lost 4 bases and 3 bases, in that order; junction bases with no gene match: 8. Germline-derived CDR1 and CDR2 are MNHNS and SASEGT.

CDR3 nucleotide sequence: TGTGCCTGGAAGGCGTCGGAGGGCCACAATGAGCAGTTCTTC. This codes for CAWKASEGHNEQFF. The chain uses TRBV30 and TRBJ2-1; possibly TRBD2 for D (6 bases). Germline V gene sequence: CDR1 GTSNPN, CDR2 SVGIG (reference sequence). The CDR3 extends over 14 amino acids. Trimming removed 4 bases from V and 5 bases from J, with 15 bases in between.

The V call is TRBV28, the J call TRBJ1-1; perhaps TRBD1 as D (5 bases). This CDR3 spans 14 amino acids. With 3 bases removed from V and 6 bases from J, the gap between germline ends came to 14 bases. Per the germline V gene, CDR1 is MDHEN and CDR2 is SYDVKM. The CDR3 loop reads CASSLPEAGAEAFF. The CDR3 DNA follows: TGTGCCAGCAGTTTGCCGGAAGCGGGGGCTGAAGCTTTCTTT.

This clone was detected once. The chain carries TRBV9 and TRBJ2-1, with D possibly being TRBD2 (5 bases). The CDR3 covers 16 residues. V lost 4 bases and J lost 8, with 22 bases in between. Germline CDR1 is SGDLS and CDR2 is YYNGEE. CDR3 residues: CASSPRFVQKRDEQFF. The DNA for the CDR3 is TGTGCCAGCAGCCCCCGTTTCGTCCAAAAGAGGGATGAGCAGTTCTTC.

This chain uses TRBV7-2 with TRBJ2-2, with 8 bases fitting TRBD1. The germline V gene encodes CDR1 SGHTA and CDR2 FQGNSA. V gave up 5 bases and J gave up 5 bases; unmatched junction bases: 7. The CDR3 runs to 15 residues. CDR3 loop: CASSGSGTGTGELFF. The CDR3 coding sequence is TGTGCCAGCAGCGGTTCCGGGACAGGAACCGGGGAGCTGTTTTTT.

The V call is TRBV10-3, the J call TRBJ2-3; a weak D match, TRBD1 (6 bases). CDR1 and CDR2 (germline): ENHRY, SYGVKD. V was trimmed by 1 base and J by 3 bases, leaving 17 bases between them. This CDR3 comprises 17 residues. This chain's CDR3 is CAISEFDPPRGTDTQYF. The CDR3 DNA reads as TGTGCCATCAGTGAGTTCGACCCCCCCAGGGGAACAGATACGCAGTATTTT.